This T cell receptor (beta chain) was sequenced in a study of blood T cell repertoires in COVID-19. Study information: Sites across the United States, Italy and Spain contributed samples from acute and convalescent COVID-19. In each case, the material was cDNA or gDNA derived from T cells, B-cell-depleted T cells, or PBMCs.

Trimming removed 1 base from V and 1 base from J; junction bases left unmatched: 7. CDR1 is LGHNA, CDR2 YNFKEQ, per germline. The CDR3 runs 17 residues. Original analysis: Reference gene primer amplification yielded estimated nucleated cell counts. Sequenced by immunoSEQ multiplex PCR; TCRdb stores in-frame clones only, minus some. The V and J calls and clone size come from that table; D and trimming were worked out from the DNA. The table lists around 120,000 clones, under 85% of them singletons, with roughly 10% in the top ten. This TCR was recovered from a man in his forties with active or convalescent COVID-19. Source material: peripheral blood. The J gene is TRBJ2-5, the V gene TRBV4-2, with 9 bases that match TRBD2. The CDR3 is CASSQAMGAGGQETQYF. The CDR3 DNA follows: TGTGCCAGCAGCCAAGCAATGGGAGCGGGGGGCCAAGAGACCCAGTACTTC.